The source of this TCR beta chain is a study of blood T cell repertoires in COVID-19. The overall study: Samples came from the United States, Italy and Spain, spanning acute and convalescent COVID-19. Sample material is recorded as cDNA or gDNA derived from T cells, B-cell-depleted T cells, or PBMCs.

Per the original data handling: Estimates of nucleated cell counts were drawn from the amplification of reference gene primers. Sequencing was performed with immunoSEQ multiplex PCR; in TCRdb, only in-frame clones are kept and a portion is missing. V, J and clone size reflect that table, while D and trimming were determined from the DNA. Among some 100,000 clones listed, 90% were seen once. Germline assignment: CDR1 GTSNPN and CDR2 SVGIG (reference sequence). The germline V and J ends were trimmed by 1 base and 6 bases, with 7 bases remaining between them. There are 12 residues in the CDR3. Sequencing input: peripheral blood. V usage is TRBV30 and J usage is TRBJ1-5; possibly TRBD1 for D (6 bases). The sequence was obtained from a human donor with active COVID-19. The donor label of this sample is uncertain. In DNA form, the CDR3 reads TGTGCCTGGAGTGAACAGGGTCAGCCCCAGCATTTT. Translated, it gives CAWSEQGQPQHF.